Shown below are 24 T cell receptor beta chains from a single sample sequenced in a study of T cell repertoires in cytomegalovirus infection. These TCRs are of unknown antigen specificity. TCRdb used MiXCR to reprocess the reads, holding one entry per CDR3 protein. The table records about 740,000 distinct CDR3 sequences, roughly 30% of them present only once. The starting material was cultured PBMCs, obtained from culture after CMV antigen stimulation. These TCRs come from a human donor in good health (CMV status not recorded). Some clones in this sample may be carry-over from other donors' samples.

This chain connects TRBV6-1 to TRBJ1-1, with TRBD1 identical over 8 bases. The length of the CDR3 is 16 residues. CDR1 MNHNS and CDR2 SASEGT come from the germline V gene. Losses at the gene ends were 6 bases for V and 4 bases for J; bases not matched to a gene: 13. This CDR3 is CASRVDRAERGTEAFF. As DNA, the CDR3 is TGTGCCAGCAGGGTGGACAGGGCCGAAAGAGGCACTGAAGCTTTCTTT.

In its sample, this clonotype was seen a few times. This chain uses TRBV10-3 with TRBJ1-2; TRBD1 might be the D (6 bases). V gave up 3 bases and J gave up 3 bases, with 8 bases separating them. Germline-derived CDR1 and CDR2 are ENHRY and SYGVKD. The CDR3 loop spans 13 amino acids. The CDR3 spells CAISDNRDYGYTF. Written as DNA, the CDR3 is TGTGCCATCAGTGATAACAGGGACTATGGCTACACCTTC.

This clonotype was picked up a small number of times. This chain links TRBV19 with TRBJ2-7; 9 bases agree with TRBD1. The CDR3 totals 15 residues. Germline CDR1 is LNHDA and CDR2 is SQIVND (reference sequence). V lost 4 bases, J lost 2 bases, and 6 bases stayed unmatched. In nucleotides, the CDR3 is TGTGCCAGTAGTACGACCGGGACAGGGCCCTACGAGCAGTACTTC. Protein: CASSTTGTGPYEQYF.

This clonotype has a handful of counts. V usage is TRBV7-2 and J usage is TRBJ2-3, with 8 bases aligning to TRBD2. CDR3 length: 14 amino acids. Germline V gene sequence: CDR1 SGHTA, CDR2 FQGNSA. Trimming cost V 5 bases and J 4 bases; bases outside gene matches: 5. In DNA, the CDR3 is TGTGCCAGCAGCGTTACTAGCGGCCCAGATACGCAGTATTTT. Translation: CASSVTSGPDTQYF. Using reference TRBV7-2 and TRBJ2-3 for the parts outside the CDR3, the full variable domain is GAGVSQSPSNKVTEKGKDVELRCDPISGHTALYWYRQSLGQGLEFLIYFQGNSAPDKSGLPSDRFSAERTGGSVSTLTIQRTQQEDSAVYLCASSVTSGPDTQYFGPGTRLTVL.

This rearrangement joins TRBV7-9 to TRBJ1-1; D not resolved. CDR3 length equals 16 residues. Trimming pared 1 base from V and 1 base from J, leaving 13 bases between. The germline gives CDR1 SEHNR, CDR2 FQNEAQ (reference sequence). The chain's CDR3 is CASSLVWGMWNTEAFF. The DNA for the CDR3 is TGTGCCAGCAGCTTAGTTTGGGGAATGTGGAACACTGAAGCTTTCTTT.

The table lists this clonotype with many counts. CDR3 in amino acids: CASSLALISGDNEQFF. CDR3 sequence (DNA): TGTGCCAGCAGCTTAGCGTTAATTAGCGGCGACAATGAGCAGTTCTTC. The chain carries TRBV7-8 and TRBJ2-1, with D possibly being TRBD2 (6 bases). The CDR3 extends over 16 amino acids. V lost 0 bases and J lost 5, with 14 bases in between. CDR1 is SGHVS and CDR2 is FQNEAQ in the germline V gene. Full variable domain (missing parts from reference TRBV7-8 and TRBJ2-1): GAGVSQSPRYKVAKRGQDVALRCDPISGHVSLFWYQQALGQGPEFLTYFQNEAQLDKSGLPSDRFFAERPEGSVSTLKIQRTQQEDSAVYLCASSLALISGDNEQFFGPGTRLTVL.

This clonotype was picked up a small number of times. V usage is TRBV6-5 and J usage is TRBJ2-5, with 8 positions matching TRBD2. Germline lookup yields CDR1 MNHEY and CDR2 SVGAGI. The CDR3 totals 12 residues. V was pared by 7 bases and J by 2 bases, with 0 bases of the junction left unmatched. CDR3 region: CASKRGQETQYF. CDR3 DNA: TGTGCCAGCAAGCGGGGGCAAGAGACCCAGTACTTC.

This clonotype occurred a few times. The chain uses TRBV12-3 or TRBV12-4 and TRBJ1-3; D is unclear. Deletions cut 6 bases from V and 4 bases from J, with 13 bases between. This CDR3 region has 14 residues. Here the CDR3 DNA reads TGTGCCAGCAGGCTCGACTGGGCAGGAAACACCATATATTTT. Translation: CASRLDWAGNTIYF.

In regard to this clonotype: The junction differs from germline at one of its ends, possibly a read error. The chain carries TRBV25-1 and TRBJ1-3; possible D gene TRBD1, 5 bases. This CDR3 is 13 amino acids long. Germline CDR1 MGHDK, CDR2 SYGVNS. CDR3: CASKGTTGNTLYF. CDR3 bases: TGTGCCAGCAAAGGGACTACTGGAAACACCTTATATTTT.

This clonotype has more than one count but fewer than ten. The genes are TRBV6-1 and TRBJ2-3; 8 bases map to TRBD1. Germline V gene sequence: CDR1 MNHNS, CDR2 SASEGT. The ends lost 4 bases at V and 1 base at J; junction bases unmatched: 1. The length of the CDR3 is 14 residues. CDR3 nucleotide sequence: TGTGCCAGCAGTGTGACAGGGGGCACAGATACGCAGTATTTT. Translation gives CASSVTGGTDTQYF.

The genes are TRBV7-2 and TRBJ2-1; a weak D match, TRBD2 (5 bases). The CDR3 contains 15 residues. Germline V gene sequence: CDR1 SGHTA, CDR2 FQGNSA. V was shortened by 7 bases and J by 3 bases, with 16 bases between the two germline ends. CDR3 sequence: CASTPSGDFYNEQFF. CDR3 nucleotide sequence: TGTGCCAGCACTCCCAGCGGAGACTTCTACAATGAGCAGTTCTTC. The complete variable domain, with remaining parts taken from reference TRBV7-2 and TRBJ2-1, reads GAGVSQSPSNKVTEKGKDVELRCDPISGHTALYWYRQSLGQGLEFLIYFQGNSAPDKSGLPSDRFSAERTGGSVSTLTIQRTQQEDSAVYLCASTPSGDFYNEQFFGPGTRLTVL.

This clonotype was picked up a small number of times. The DNA of the CDR3 is TGCAGTGCGAGGGCACCGGGACAGGGACAACCTTTGGATTCACCCCTCCACTTT. This encodes CSARAPGQGQPLDSPLHF. The chain links TRBV20-1 to TRBJ1-6, with 9 bases that match TRBD1. The CDR3 loop spans 18 amino acids. The J segment lost 8 bases and the V segment lost 6 bases, leaving 20 bases of the junction unmatched. Per germline, CDR1 DFQATT and CDR2 SNEGSKA (reference sequence).

This clonotype came up a few times. J is TRBJ2-2 and V is TRBV6-5; either TRBD1 or TRBD2 may fit D (6 bases each). This CDR3 region has 15 residues. CDR1 MNHEY and CDR2 SVGAGI come from the germline V gene. V was pared by 0 bases and J by 6 bases, with 11 bases between. DNA of the CDR3: TGTGCCAGCAGTTACTCGGGGGGCCGGGCCGGGGAGCTGTTTTTT. Encoded protein: CASSYSGGRAGELFF.

This clonotype was seen at least ten times. The V gene is TRBV7-2, the J gene TRBJ2-1; D gene unclear. This CDR3 contains 11 residues. The V end was cut by 1 base, the J end by 12 bases, with 7 bases between. Germline assignment: CDR1 SGHTA and CDR2 FQGNSA. The CDR3 reads CASSLGSGQFF. Written as DNA, the CDR3 is TGTGCCAGCAGCTTAGGATCGGGGCAGTTCTTC.

V usage is TRBV7-2 and J usage is TRBJ2-1; TRBD2 agrees at 9 bases. Germline loops: CDR1 SGHTA, CDR2 FQGNSA. The CDR3 loop spans 14 amino acids. Trimming took 5 bases from V and 8 from J; bases not matched to a gene: 7. CDR3 in amino acids: CASSQTSGGYEQFF. CDR3 nucleotides: TGTGCCAGCAGCCAAACAAGCGGGGGGTATGAGCAGTTCTTC.

This clonotype was counted only a few times. V is TRBV7-8 and J is TRBJ2-7; TRBD1 matches at 9 bases. Germline values: CDR1 SGHVS, CDR2 FQNEAQ. The CDR3 has 16 residues. Trimming took 2 bases from V and 1 from J; bases not matched to a gene: 6. The CDR3 reads CASSLRTGAKSYEQYF. The CDR3 region has the DNA TGTGCCAGCAGCTTAAGGACAGGGGCAAAGTCCTACGAGCAGTACTTC.

A remark on this clonotype: Germline and junction disagree at one end, which may indicate a read error. This chain joins TRBV5-1 and TRBJ2-5, with 8 bases matching TRBD2. CDR3 size: 16 residues. CDR1 SGHRS and CDR2 YFSETQ come from the germline V gene. The CDR3, as DNA: TGCGCCAGCAGCCCGGGGGGGCGCGGGGGACAAGAGACCAAGTACTTC. It translates to CASSPGGRGGQETKYF.

This clonotype was recorded at least ten times. The V call is TRBV12-3 or TRBV12-4, the J call TRBJ1-2; tentatively, D is TRBD1 (5 bases). Trimming removed 6 bases at V and 2 bases at J, with 16 bases between. The CDR3 is 15 amino acids. The CDR3 sequence: CASSPPRALNYGYTF. The CDR3 DNA sequence: TGTGCCAGCAGCCCTCCCAGGGCCCTAAACTATGGCTACACCTTC.

The J gene is TRBJ2-3, the V gene TRBV12-3 or TRBV12-4, with D possibly TRBD1 on 6 matching bases. CDR3 length: 14 amino acids. V was cut by 5 bases and J by 6 bases, with 15 bases left in between. Here the CDR3 reads CASSGGPASDTQYF. For the CDR3, the DNA is TGTGCCAGCAGTGGGGGCCCGGCGAGTGATACGCAGTATTTT.

This clonotype occurred many times. The rearrangement joins TRBV7-8 to TRBJ1-3; no firm D call. Germline CDR1 SGHVS, CDR2 FQNEAQ. Trimming left V 2 bases short and J 3 bases short, with 8 bases between. This CDR3 has 14 residues. The CDR3 bases are TGTGCCAGCAGCTTACAGGAAGTTGGAAACACCATATATTTT. This gives the protein CASSLQEVGNTIYF. The whole variable domain, filled in from reference TRBV7-8 and TRBJ1-3, reads GAGVSQSPRYKVAKRGQDVALRCDPISGHVSLFWYQQALGQGPEFLTYFQNEAQLDKSGLPSDRFFAERPEGSVSTLKIQRTQQEDSAVYLCASSLQEVGNTIYFGEGSWLTVV.

The V and J genes are TRBV19 and TRBJ2-2, with 9 bases lining up with TRBD2. V shed 7 bases, J shed 4 bases, and the junction held 4 bases outside the gene matches. CDR3 length equals 14 residues. Germline CDR1 LNHDA, CDR2 SQIVND (reference sequence). CDR3 DNA sequence: TGTGCCAGTACTAGCGGGATGTTCACCGGGGAGCTGTTTTTT. This sequence encodes CASTSGMFTGELFF.

Ten or more counts support this clonotype. V is TRBV7-2 and J is TRBJ2-7; perhaps TRBD2 as D (7 bases). The CDR3 runs to 15 residues. V was clipped by 5 bases and J by 2 bases, with 16 bases between them. Germline lookup yields CDR1 SGHTA and CDR2 FQGNSA. Written as DNA, the CDR3 is TGTGCCAGCAGCAGAGGGGGGGGAGGCGCCTACGAGCAGTACTTC. It translates to CASSRGGGGAYEQYF.

This clonotype was seen many times. The rearrangement uses TRBV7-2 and TRBJ2-7; D is ambiguous. The V gene lost 5 bases and the J gene lost 6 bases, with 17 bases spanning the gap. CDR3 size: 14 residues. Germline CDR1 and CDR2: SGHTA and FQGNSA. As DNA, the CDR3 is TGTGCCAGCAGCCGTAGGTTAACAGCCTCCGAGCAGTACTTC. Translating it yields CASSRRLTASEQYF.

This chain connects TRBV4-1 to TRBJ1-3, with 10 bases that match TRBD1. Germline V gene data show CDR1 as MGHRA and CDR2 as YSYEKL. CDR3 length equals 15 residues. With 4 bases clipped from V and 2 bases from J, the junction kept 2 bases outside the gene matches. The CDR3 DNA reads as TGCGCCAGCAGCCGTGGACAGGGGGCTGGAAACACCATATATTTT. Its translation is CASSRGQGAGNTIYF.